This T cell receptor beta chain appears in the sequencing data of a study of control samples from healthy donors and cancer patients. Clones were sequenced by immunoSEQ multiplex PCR, and TCRdb holds only the in-frame ones, with some missing. The sample contains 150,000 to 200,000 clones, 75% to 95% of which appear only once. CDR1 and CDR2 from the germline V gene are SGHRS and YFSETQ. Trimming left V 4 bases short and J 2 bases short, with 12 bases between. The CDR3 totals 14 residues. The chain recombines TRBV5-1 with TRBJ1-1, with a tentative D call TRBD1 (5 bases). Sequencing was done on a sample of blood. The TCR comes from a woman aged 35 to 49 in good health. The DNA for the CDR3 is TGCGCCAGCAGCCCAACCGGGGACAACACTGAAGCTTTCTTT. It yields the protein CASSPTGDNTEAFF.